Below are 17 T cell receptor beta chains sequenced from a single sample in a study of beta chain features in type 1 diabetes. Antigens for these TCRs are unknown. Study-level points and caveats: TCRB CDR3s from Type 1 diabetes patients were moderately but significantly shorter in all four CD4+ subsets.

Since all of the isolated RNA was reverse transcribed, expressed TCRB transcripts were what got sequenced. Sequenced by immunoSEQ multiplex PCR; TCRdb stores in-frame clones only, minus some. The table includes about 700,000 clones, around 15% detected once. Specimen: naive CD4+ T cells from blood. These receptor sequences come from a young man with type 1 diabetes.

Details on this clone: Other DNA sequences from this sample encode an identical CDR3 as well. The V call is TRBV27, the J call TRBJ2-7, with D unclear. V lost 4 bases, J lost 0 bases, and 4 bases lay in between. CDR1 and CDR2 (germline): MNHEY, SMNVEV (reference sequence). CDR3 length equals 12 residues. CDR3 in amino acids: CASSSSSYEQYF. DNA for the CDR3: TGTGCCAGCAGTTCAAGCTCCTACGAGCAGTACTTC.

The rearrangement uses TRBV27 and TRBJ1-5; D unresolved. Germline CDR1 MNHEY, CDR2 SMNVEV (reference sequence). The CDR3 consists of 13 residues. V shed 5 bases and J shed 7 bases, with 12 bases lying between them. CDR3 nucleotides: TGTGCCAGCAGTAGCCGCCCGGAGCAGCCCCAGCATTTT. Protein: CASSSRPEQPQHF.

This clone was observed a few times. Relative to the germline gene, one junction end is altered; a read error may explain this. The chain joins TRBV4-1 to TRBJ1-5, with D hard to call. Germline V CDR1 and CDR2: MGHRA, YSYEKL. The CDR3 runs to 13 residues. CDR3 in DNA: TGTGCCAGCAGCCAAGATGGGGATCAGCCCCAGCATTTT. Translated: CASSQDGDQPQHF.

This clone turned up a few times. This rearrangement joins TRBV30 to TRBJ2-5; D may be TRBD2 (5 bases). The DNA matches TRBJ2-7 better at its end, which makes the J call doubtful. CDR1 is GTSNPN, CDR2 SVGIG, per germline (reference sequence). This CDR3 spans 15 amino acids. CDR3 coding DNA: TGTGCCTGGAGTATCTTGTCCCGGGGTAAGGACGAGCAGTACTTC. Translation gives CAWSILSRGKDEQYF.

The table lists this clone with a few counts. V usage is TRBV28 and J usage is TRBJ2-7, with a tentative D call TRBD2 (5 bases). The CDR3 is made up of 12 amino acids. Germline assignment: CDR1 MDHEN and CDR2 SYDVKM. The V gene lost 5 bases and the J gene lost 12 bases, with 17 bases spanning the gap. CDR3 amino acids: CASSPGLLDPYF. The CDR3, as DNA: TGTGCCAGCAGTCCAGGACTCCTAGACCCGTACTTC. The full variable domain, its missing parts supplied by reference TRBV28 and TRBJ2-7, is DVKVTQSSRYLVKRTGEKVFLECVQDMDHENMFWYRQDPGLGLRLIYFSYDVKMKEKGDIPEGYSVSREKKERFSLILESASTNQTSMYLCASSPGLLDPYFGPGTRLTVT.

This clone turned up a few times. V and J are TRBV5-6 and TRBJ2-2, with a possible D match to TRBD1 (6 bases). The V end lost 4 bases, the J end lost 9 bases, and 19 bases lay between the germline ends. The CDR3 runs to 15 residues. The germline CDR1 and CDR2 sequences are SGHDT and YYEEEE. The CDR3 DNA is TGTGCCAGCAGCCGACCACTAGGGGGTTACCGGGAGCTGTTTTTT. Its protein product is CASSRPLGGYRELFF.

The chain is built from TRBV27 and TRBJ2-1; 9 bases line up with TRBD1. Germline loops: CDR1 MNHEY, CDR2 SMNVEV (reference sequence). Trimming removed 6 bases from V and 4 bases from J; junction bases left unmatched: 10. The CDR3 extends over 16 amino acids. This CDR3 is CASRPGQGYPYNEQFF. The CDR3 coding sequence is TGTGCCAGCAGGCCGGGACAGGGATACCCTTACAATGAGCAGTTCTTC.

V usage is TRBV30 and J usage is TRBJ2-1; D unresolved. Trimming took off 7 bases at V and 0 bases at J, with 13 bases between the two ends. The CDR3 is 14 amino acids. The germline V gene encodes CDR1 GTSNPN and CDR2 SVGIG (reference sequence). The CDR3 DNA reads TGTGCCTCCTCTTCGGGCTCCTCCTACAATGAGCAGTTCTTC. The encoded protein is CASSSGSSYNEQFF. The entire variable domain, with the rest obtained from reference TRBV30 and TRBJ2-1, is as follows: SQTIHQWPATLVQPVGSPLSLECTVEGTSNPNLYWYRQAAGRGLQLLFYSVGIGQISSEVPQNLSASRPQDRQFILSSKKLLLSDSGFYLCASSSGSSYNEQFFGPGTRLTVL.

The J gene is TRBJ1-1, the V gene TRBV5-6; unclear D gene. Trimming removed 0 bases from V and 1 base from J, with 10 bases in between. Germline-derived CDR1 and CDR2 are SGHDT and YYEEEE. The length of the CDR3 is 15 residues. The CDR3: CASSLAGSGNTEAFF. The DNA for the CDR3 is TGTGCCAGCAGCTTGGCGGGCAGCGGGAACACTGAAGCTTTCTTT. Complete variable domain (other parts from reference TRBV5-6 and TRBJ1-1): DAGVTQSPTHLIKTRGQQVTLRCSPKSGHDTVSWYQQALGQGPQFIFQYYEEEERQRGNFPDRFSGHQFPNYSSELNVNALLLGDSALYLCASSLAGSGNTEAFFGQGTRLTVV.

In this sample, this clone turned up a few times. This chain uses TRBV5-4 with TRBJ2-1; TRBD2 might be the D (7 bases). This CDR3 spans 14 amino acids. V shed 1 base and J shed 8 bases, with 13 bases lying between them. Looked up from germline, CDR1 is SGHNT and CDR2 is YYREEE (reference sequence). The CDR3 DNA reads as TGTGCCAGCAGCTTGCCGGGGGGCCTCGATGAGCAGTTCTTC. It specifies CASSLPGGLDEQFF.

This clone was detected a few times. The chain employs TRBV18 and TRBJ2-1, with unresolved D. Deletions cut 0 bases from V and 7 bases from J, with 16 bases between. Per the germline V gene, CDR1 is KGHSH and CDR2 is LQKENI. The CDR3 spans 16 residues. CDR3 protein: CASSPPTTTVLNEQFF. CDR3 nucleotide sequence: TGTGCCAGCTCACCACCAACTACCACGGTATTAAATGAGCAGTTCTTC.

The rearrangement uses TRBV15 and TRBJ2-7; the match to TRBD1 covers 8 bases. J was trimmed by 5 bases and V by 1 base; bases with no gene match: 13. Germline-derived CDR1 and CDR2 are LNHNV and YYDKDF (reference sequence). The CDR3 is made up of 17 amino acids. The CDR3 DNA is TGTGCCACCAGCAGAGCCAATGAGGAGACAGGGGACCACGAGCAGTACTTC. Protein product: CATSRANEETGDHEQYF.

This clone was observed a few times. The CDR3 reads CASSNGRSANTEAFF. Written as DNA, the CDR3 is TGTGCCAGCAGCAACGGACGGTCAGCTAACACTGAAGCTTTCTTT. V and J are TRBV7-9 and TRBJ1-1, with no clear D. Per the germline V gene, CDR1 is SEHNR and CDR2 is FQNEAQ (reference sequence). V lost 5 bases to trimming and J lost 2 bases, with 15 bases between them. This CDR3 spans 15 amino acids.

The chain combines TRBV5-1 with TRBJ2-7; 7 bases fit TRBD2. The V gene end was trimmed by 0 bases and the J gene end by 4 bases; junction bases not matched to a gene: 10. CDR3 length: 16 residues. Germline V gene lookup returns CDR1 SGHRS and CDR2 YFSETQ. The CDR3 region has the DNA TGCGCCAGCAGCTTGGGAGGCGGAGCGGGGCGGTACGAGCAGTACTTC. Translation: CASSLGGGAGRYEQYF.

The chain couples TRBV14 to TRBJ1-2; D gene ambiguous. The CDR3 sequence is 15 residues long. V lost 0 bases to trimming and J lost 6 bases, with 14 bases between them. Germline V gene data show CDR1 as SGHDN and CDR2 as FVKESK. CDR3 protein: CASSQEVTAVHGYTF. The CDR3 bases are TGTGCCAGCAGCCAAGAGGTCACAGCGGTTCATGGCTACACCTTC.

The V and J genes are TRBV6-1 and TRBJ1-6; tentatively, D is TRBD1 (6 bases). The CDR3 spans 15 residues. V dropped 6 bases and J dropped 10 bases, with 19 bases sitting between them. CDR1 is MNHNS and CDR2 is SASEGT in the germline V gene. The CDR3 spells CASSVGGGFRSPLHF. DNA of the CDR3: TGTGCCAGCAGCGTAGGAGGGGGTTTCAGGTCACCCCTCCACTTT.

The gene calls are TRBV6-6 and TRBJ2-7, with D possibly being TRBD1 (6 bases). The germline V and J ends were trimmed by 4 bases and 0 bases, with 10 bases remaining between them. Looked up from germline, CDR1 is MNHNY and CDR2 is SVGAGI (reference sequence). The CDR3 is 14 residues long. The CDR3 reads CASSSQGASYEQYF. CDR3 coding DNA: TGTGCCAGCAGTTCACAGGGCGCCTCCTACGAGCAGTACTTC.